These T cell receptor beta chains were read from a single sample in a study of cytomegalovirus exposure and HLA in healthy donors. Measured with immunoSEQ multiplex PCR; TCRdb has only the in-frame clones, and not every one. The sample carries around 150,000 clones, around 76% recorded once. The sample consisted of PBMCs. Every receptor here comes from a man aged 35 to 55 in good health and CMV-seropositive. Both conserved end residues are part of each CDR3. A D gene is named only where the DNA matches it firmly. Rows may omit the clone size; those that give it use once, few, many or a size class.

j_call d_call clone_size v_call cdr3_aa cdr3_nt
TRBJ1-5 TRBD1 once TRBV19 CASKGQGEGQPQHF TGTGCCAGTAAGGGACAGGGGGAAGGTCAGCCCCAGCATTTT
TRBJ1-3 - - TRBV5-4 CASSQGRGSGNTIYF TGCGCCAGCAGCCAAGGCAGGGGCTCTGGAAACACCATATATTTT
TRBJ2-1 TRBD1 - TRBV6-1 CASSERTGVSYNEQFF TGTGCCAGCAGTGAGAGGACAGGGGTCTCCTACAATGAGCAGTTCTTC
TRBJ2-7 TRBD1 - TRBV4-2 CASSQETGGEQYF TGTGCCAGCAGCCAGGAGACAGGGGGTGAGCAGTACTTC
TRBJ1-1 TRBD1 - TRBV6-5 CASTDRVGEPEAFF TGTGCCAGCACGGACAGGGTGGGAGAACCTGAAGCTTTCTTT
TRBJ1-1 - - TRBV5-1 CASSAKHGGNTEAFF TGCGCCAGCAGCGCAAAACACGGGGGGAACACTGAAGCTTTCTTT
TRBJ2-3 - few TRBV5-8 CASSSTLQGSVGTDTQYF TGTGCCAGCAGCTCCACCTTACAGGGTTCGGTGGGCACAGATACGCAGTATTTT
TRBJ2-7 - - TRBV19 CASMRTARSYEQYF TGTGCCAGTATGAGGACAGCTCGCTCCTACGAGCAGTACTTC
TRBJ2-2 TRBD1 - TRBV7-2 CASKDRAGSGELFF TGTGCCAGCAAGGACAGGGCGGGTTCCGGGGAGCTGTTTTTT
TRBJ2-4 - - TRBV6-8 CASRRGKWQGPPSVKNIQYF TGTGCCAGCCGAAGGGGGAAATGGCAGGGCCCCCCCTCCGTCAAAAACATTCAGTACTTC
TRBJ2-7 - once TRBV7-2 CASSLTDSYEQYF TGTGCCAGCAGCTTAACAGACTCCTACGAGCAGTACTTC
TRBJ2-5 TRBD1 - TRBV30 CAWNPDRGYQETQYF TGTGCCTGGAACCCGGACAGGGGGTACCAAGAGACCCAGTACTTC